Listed below are T cell receptor beta chains from one sample, sequenced in a study of sequential checkpoint blockade in melanoma. Here immunoSEQ multiplex PCR was the method, and the copy in TCRdb shows in-frame clones only, minus some. This table holds about 11,000 clones, roughly 76% found once. The sample here was CD8+ T cells sorted from blood (inferred from file names), taken from a patient given nivolumab and ipilimumab in sequence. These receptors originate from a human donor with melanoma. The CDR3 runs from the conserved cysteine through the conserved F or W. A D gene is named only where the DNA matches it firmly. Not every row has a clone size; where given, it reads once, few, many or a size class.

D gene	clone size	J gene	V gene	CDR3 DNA	CDR3 protein
NA	NA	TRBJ1-4	TRBV28	TGTGCCAGCAGTTCGGTCGTCAGGGAAAAACTGTTTTTT	CASSSVVREKLFF
TRBD2	NA	TRBJ2-5	TRBV7-9	TGTGCCAGCACTAGGACTAGCGGGGACCTCGAGACCCAGTACTTC	CASTRTSGDLETQYF
NA	NA	TRBJ2-6	TRBV4-1	TGCGCCAGCAGCCAAGATGGACAGTCTGGGGCCAACGTCCTGACTTTC	CASSQDGQSGANVLTF
TRBD2	NA	TRBJ2-1	TRBV14	TGTGCCAGCAGCCAATTAGGCCTAGCGGGATTCAAGTTCTTC	CASSQLGLAGFKFF
TRBD1	NA	TRBJ1-5	TRBV7-9	TGTGCCAGCAGCTTAGGACAGGGTGGCCAGCCCCAGCATTTT	CASSLGQGGQPQHF
TRBD1	NA	TRBJ2-1	TRBV14	TGTGCCAGCAGCCAGCCGGGACAGGGGATATACAATGAGCAGTTCTTC	CASSQPGQGIYNEQFF
TRBD2	NA	TRBJ2-1	TRBV28	TGTGCCAGCAGTCCGGGACTAGCGGTCCGGTTCTCCTACAATGAGCAGTTCTTC	CASSPGLAVRFSYNEQFF
NA	NA	TRBJ2-3	TRBV7-3	TGTGCCGGCAGCCTACGACAAGCAGATACGCAGTATTTT	CAGSLRQADTQYF
TRBD2	NA	TRBJ2-1	TRBV27	TGTGCCAGCAGTTTACTAGCGGGAGTATTAAATGAGCAGTTCTTC	CASSLLAGVLNEQFF
NA	NA	TRBJ1-2	TRBV5-8	TGTGCCAGCAGCTCCACCCGGGGATATGGCTACACCTTC	CASSSTRGYGYTF
TRBD1	NA	TRBJ2-7	TRBV4-1	TGCGCCAGCAGCCAAGTGTCCGGACAGGTCTCCTACGAGCAGTACTTC	CASSQVSGQVSYEQYF
NA	NA	TRBJ1-3	TRBV28	TGTGCCAGCAGTTTATGGATTGGCGGTGGAAACACCATATATTTT	CASSLWIGGGNTIYF
NA	NA	TRBJ2-2	TRBV6-4	TGTGCCAGCAGCCAGGGGTCCGGGGAGCTGTTTTTT	CASSQGSGELFF
TRBD2	NA	TRBJ2-7	TRBV28	TGTGCCAGCAAGGGACTAGCCTACGAGCAGTACTTC	CASKGLAYEQYF
NA	NA	TRBJ2-5	TRBV21-1	TGTGCCAGCAGCACCGGGGAGAGAGAACTCCGCCAAGAGACCCAGTACTTC	CASSTGERELRQETQYF
TRBD2	once	TRBJ2-3	TRBV9	TGTGCCAGCAGCGTCGCTAGCGGGATCAGCACAGATACGCAGTATTTT	CASSVASGISTDTQYF
TRBD1	NA	TRBJ2-7	TRBV7-6	TGTGCCAGCAGCTCTAGGTACAGGGGGTCCTACGAGCAGTACTTC	CASSSRYRGSYEQYF
TRBD1	NA	TRBJ1-5	TRBV7-9	TGTGCCAGCAGCCCATTAGGTGAGACAGGGGCCTTCGGGCAGCCCCAGCATTTT	CASSPLGETGAFGQPQHF
NA	NA	TRBJ2-1	TRBV19	TGTGCCAGTAGTATGACTGGCGGGGCCTACAATGAGCAGTTCTTC	CASSMTGGAYNEQFF
TRBD2	NA	TRBJ2-1	TRBV9	TGTGCCAGCAGCGGCCAGACTAGCGGGCTGTACAATGAGCAGTTCTTC	CASSGQTSGLYNEQFF
TRBD2	NA	TRBJ2-2	TRBV4-1	TGCGCCAGCAGCCAAGATAGACTAGCGGGAGGTAGAGGGGAGCTGTTTTTT	CASSQDRLAGGRGELFF
NA	NA	TRBJ1-5	TRBV7-8	TGTGCCAGCAGCTTAGGGTACGGTCAGCCCCAGCATTTT	CASSLGYGQPQHF
NA	NA	TRBJ1-5	TRBV27	TGTGCCAGCAGCACGGGGAGCAATCAGCCCCAGCATTTT	CASSTGSNQPQHF
TRBD2	NA	TRBJ2-1	TRBV7-3	TGTGCCAGCAGCTTAGTGTCGGGGGGCTACAATGAGCAGTTCTTC	CASSLVSGGYNEQFF
TRBD2	NA	TRBJ2-1	TRBV19	TGTGCCAGTAGTATAGGTAGCGGGTACAATGAGCAGTTCTTC	CASSIGSGYNEQFF
TRBD1	NA	TRBJ1-1	TRBV19	TGTGCCAGTAGGGCCGGGACAGGGCTCACTGAAGCTTTCTTT	CASRAGTGLTEAFF
TRBD1	NA	TRBJ2-7	TRBV4-1	TGTGCCAGCAGCCTCGACAGGGTCCGCGAGCAGTACTTC	CASSLDRVREQYF
NA	NA	TRBJ2-2	TRBV28	TGTGCCAGCCGCTTAGAGGGGAACACCGGGGAGCTGTTTTTT	CASRLEGNTGELFF
TRBD2	few	TRBJ2-7	TRBV7-9	TGTGCCAGCAGCTACCGGACTAGCGAACTGTACGAGCAGTACTTC	CASSYRTSELYEQYF
TRBD1	NA	TRBJ1-1	TRBV29-1	TGCAGCGTAGAGACAGGGATGGGTACTGAAGCTTTCTTT	CSVETGMGTEAFF
NA	NA	TRBJ2-3	TRBV7-9	TGTGCCAGCAGCCCTACTCGATCGGGGCGGGACACAGATACGCAGTATTTT	CASSPTRSGRDTDTQYF
NA	NA	TRBJ1-2	TRBV4-1	TGCGCCAGCAGCCAAGATCTCAGGCTCGACTATGGCTACACCTTC	CASSQDLRLDYGYTF
TRBD2	NA	TRBJ2-7	TRBV4-1	TGCGCCAGCAGCCAGAAAGCGGGATCATCCTACGAGCAGTACTTC	CASSQKAGSSYEQYF
TRBD2	medium-sized	TRBJ2-7	TRBV7-2	TGTGCCAGCAGCTTAGCTGGGGGACTAGCGAACTACGAGCAGTACTTC	CASSLAGGLANYEQYF
NA	NA	TRBJ1-5	TRBV27	TGTGCCAGCAGCAACAGGGATGGCAATCAGCCCCAGCATTTT	CASSNRDGNQPQHF
TRBD1	NA	TRBJ1-5	TRBV5-6	TGTGCCAGCAGCTCTTTACCGGGACAGGGGTATCAGCCCCAGCATTTT	CASSSLPGQGYQPQHF
NA	NA	TRBJ2-2	TRBV6-1	TGTGCCAGCAGTGAAATCGCCGGGGAGCTGTTTTTT	CASSEIAGELFF
TRBD2	NA	TRBJ2-1	TRBV15	TGTGCCTGCAGCCAGGGACTAGATTTTTATGAGCAGTTCTTC	CACSQGLDFYEQFF
TRBD2	NA	TRBJ2-2	TRBV19	TGTGCCAGTAGTATAGCGCGGCGGGAGGCCGGGGAGCTGTTTTTT	CASSIARREAGELFF
TRBD2	NA	TRBJ2-1	TRBV11-2	TGTGCCAGCAGCCCCCCCAGCGGGAACTCCTACAATGAGCAGTTCTTC	CASSPPSGNSYNEQFF
NA	NA	TRBJ2-1	TRBV27	TGTGCCAGCAGGGTAGTTAATGAGCAGTTCTTC	CASRVVNEQFF
TRBD2	NA	TRBJ2-1	TRBV7-2	TGTGCCAGCAGCTTAGAGACTAGCGGCTACAATGAGCAGTTCTTC	CASSLETSGYNEQFF
NA	once	TRBJ2-7	TRBV29-1	TGCAGCGTTAGCAGGGGGGCCTACGAGCAGTACTTC	CSVSRGAYEQYF
TRBD2	NA	TRBJ2-7	TRBV5-8	TGTGCCAGCCCCGCCTTGGCGGGAGTCCCCGCCGACGAGCAGTACTTC	CASPALAGVPADEQYF
TRBD2	NA	TRBJ2-7	TRBV27	TGTGCCAGCAGTAGGGGACTAGCGGGTGTAAACGAGCAGTACTTC	CASSRGLAGVNEQYF
NA	NA	TRBJ2-5	TRBV15	TGTGCCACCAGCACCCGACCGTGGGCACAAGAGACCCAGTACTTC	CATSTRPWAQETQYF
TRBD2	NA	TRBJ2-1	TRBV9	TGTGCCAGCAGCGTAGGAAACGGGAGGTACAATGAGCAGTTCTTC	CASSVGNGRYNEQFF
TRBD1	once	TRBJ1-2	TRBV4-1	TGCGCCAGCAGCCAATTACAGGGGGCGGACTATGGCTACACCTTC	CASSQLQGADYGYTF